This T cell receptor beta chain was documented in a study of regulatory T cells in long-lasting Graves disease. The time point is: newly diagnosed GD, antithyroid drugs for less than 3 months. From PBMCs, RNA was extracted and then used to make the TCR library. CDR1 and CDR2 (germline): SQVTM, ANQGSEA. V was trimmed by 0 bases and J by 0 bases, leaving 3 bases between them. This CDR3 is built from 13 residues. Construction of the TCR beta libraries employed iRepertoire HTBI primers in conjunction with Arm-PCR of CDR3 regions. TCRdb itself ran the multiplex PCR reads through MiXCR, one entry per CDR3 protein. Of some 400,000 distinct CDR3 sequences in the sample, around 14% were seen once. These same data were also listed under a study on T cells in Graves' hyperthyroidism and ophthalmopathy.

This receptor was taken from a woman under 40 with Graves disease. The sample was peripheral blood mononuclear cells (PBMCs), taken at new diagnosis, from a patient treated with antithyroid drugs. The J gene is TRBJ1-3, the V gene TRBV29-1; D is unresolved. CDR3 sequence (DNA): TGCAGCGTTGAAGACACCTCTGGAAACACCATATATTTT. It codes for CSVEDTSGNTIYF. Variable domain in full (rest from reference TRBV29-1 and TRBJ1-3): SAVISQKPSRDICQRGTSLTIQCQVDSQVTMMFWYRQQPGQSLTLIATANQGSEATYESGFVIDKFPISRPNLTFSTLTVSNMSPEDSSIYLCSVEDTSGNTIYFGEGSWLTVV.